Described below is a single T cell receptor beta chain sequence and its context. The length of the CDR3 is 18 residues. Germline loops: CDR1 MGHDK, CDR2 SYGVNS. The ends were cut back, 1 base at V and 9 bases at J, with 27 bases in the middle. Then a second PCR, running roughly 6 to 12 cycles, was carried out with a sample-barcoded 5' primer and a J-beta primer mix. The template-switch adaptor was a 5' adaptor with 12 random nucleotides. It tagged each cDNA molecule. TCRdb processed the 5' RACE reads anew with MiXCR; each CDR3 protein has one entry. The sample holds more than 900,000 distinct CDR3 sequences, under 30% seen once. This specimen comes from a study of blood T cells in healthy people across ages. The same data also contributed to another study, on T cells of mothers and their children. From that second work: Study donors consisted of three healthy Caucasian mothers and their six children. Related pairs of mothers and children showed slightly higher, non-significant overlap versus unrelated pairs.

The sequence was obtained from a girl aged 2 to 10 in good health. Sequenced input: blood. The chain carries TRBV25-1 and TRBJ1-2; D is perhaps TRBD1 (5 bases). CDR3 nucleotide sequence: TGTGCCAGCAGTGAATTTTTCCGTGGGGCAGGAGGGAATGAAAGCTACACCTTC. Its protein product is CASSEFFRGAGGNESYTF.